The entry below describes one T cell receptor beta chain. Data came from immunoSEQ multiplex PCR; TCRdb stores just in-frame clones and leaves some out. The sample lists more than 400,000 clones, 90% seen once, with 0.6% to 0.7% in the top ten. The sample originates from a study of blood T cell repertoires in COVID-19. The CDR3 has 13 amino acids. The ends were cut back, 4 bases at V and 6 bases at J, with 10 bases in the middle. Germline V lookup: CDR1 MDHEN, CDR2 SYDVKM. The receptor's source is a man aged 18-30 years who had recovered from COVID-19. Material: PBMCs or T cells enriched from blood (not recorded which). This chain uses TRBV28 with TRBJ1-5; D gene ambiguous. CDR3 nucleotides: TGTGCCAGCAGTTCATACACGGGTCAGCCCCAGCATTTT. Translated, it gives CASSSYTGQPQHF.